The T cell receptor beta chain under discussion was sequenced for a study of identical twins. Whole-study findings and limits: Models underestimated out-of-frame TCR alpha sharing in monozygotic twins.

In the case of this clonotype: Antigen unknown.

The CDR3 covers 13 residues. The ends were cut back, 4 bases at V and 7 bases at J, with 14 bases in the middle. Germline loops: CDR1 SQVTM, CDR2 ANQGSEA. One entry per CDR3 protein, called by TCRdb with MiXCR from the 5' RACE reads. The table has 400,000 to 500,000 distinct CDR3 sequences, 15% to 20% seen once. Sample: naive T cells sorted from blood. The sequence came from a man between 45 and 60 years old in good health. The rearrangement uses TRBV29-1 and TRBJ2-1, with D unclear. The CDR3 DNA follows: TGCAGCGTTGGGTTTGTACTTCTTAATGAGCAGTTCTTC. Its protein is CSVGFVLLNEQFF.